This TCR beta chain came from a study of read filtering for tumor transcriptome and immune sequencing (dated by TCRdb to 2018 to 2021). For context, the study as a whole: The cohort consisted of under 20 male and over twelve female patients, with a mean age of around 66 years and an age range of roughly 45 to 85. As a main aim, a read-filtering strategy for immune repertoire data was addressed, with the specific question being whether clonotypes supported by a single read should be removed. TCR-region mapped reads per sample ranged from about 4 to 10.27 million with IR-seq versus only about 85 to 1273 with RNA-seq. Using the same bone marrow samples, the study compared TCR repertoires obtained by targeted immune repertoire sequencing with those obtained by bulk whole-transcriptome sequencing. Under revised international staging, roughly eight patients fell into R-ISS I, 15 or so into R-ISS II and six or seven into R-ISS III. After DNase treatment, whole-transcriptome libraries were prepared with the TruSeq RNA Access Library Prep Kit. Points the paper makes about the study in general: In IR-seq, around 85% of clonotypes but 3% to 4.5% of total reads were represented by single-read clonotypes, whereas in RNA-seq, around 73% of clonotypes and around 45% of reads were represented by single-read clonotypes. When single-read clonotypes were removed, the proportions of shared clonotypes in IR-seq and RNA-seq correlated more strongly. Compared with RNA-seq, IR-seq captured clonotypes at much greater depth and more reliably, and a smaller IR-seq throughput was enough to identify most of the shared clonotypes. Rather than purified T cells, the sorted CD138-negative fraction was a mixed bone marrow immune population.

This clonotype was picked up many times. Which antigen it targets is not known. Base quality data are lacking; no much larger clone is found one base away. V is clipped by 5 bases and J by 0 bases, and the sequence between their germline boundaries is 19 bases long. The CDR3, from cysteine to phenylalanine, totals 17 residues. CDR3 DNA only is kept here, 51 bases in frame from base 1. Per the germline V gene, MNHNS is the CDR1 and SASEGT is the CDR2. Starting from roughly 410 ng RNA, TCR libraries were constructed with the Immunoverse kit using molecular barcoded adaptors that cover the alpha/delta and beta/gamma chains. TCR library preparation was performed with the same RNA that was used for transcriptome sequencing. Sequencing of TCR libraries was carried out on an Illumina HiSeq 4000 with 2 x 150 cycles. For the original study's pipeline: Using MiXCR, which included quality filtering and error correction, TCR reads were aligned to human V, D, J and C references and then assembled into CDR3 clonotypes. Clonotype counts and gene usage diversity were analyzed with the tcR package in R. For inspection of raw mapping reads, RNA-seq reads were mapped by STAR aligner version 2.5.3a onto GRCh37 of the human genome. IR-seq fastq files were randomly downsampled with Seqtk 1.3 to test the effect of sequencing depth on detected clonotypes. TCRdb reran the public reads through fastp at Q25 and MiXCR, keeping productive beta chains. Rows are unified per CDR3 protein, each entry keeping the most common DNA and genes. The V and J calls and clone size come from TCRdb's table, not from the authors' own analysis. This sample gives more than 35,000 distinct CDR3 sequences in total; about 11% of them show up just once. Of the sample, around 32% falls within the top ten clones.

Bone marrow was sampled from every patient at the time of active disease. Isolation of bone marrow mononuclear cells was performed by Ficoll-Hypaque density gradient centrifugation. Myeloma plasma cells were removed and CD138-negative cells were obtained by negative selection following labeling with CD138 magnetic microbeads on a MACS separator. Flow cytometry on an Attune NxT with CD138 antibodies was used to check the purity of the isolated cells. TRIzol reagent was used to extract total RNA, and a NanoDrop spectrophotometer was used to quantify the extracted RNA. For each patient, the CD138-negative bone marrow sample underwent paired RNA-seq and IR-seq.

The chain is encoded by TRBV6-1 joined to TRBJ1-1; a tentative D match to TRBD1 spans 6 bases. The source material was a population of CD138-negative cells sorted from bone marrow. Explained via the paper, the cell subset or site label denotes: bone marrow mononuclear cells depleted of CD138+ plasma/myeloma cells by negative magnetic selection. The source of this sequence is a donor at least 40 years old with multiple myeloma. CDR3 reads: CASSKEVGAHMNTEAFF. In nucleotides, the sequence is TGTGCCAGCAGTAAAGAAGTGGGGGCCCATATGAACACTGAAGCTTTCTTT.